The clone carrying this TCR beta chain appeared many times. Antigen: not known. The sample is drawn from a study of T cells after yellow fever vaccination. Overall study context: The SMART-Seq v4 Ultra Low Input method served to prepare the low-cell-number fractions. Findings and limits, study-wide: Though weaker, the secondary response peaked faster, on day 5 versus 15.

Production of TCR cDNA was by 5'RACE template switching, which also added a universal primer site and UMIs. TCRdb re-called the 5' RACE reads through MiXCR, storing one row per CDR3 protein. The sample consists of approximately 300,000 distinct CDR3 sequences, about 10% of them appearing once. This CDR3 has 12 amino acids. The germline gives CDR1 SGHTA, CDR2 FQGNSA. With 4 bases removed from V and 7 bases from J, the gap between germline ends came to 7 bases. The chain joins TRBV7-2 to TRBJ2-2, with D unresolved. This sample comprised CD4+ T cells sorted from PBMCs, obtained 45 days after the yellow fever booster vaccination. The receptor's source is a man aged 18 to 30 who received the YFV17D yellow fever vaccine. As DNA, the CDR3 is TGTGCCAGCAGCTCGTATAGCGGGGAGCTGTTTTTT. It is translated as CASSSYSGELFF.